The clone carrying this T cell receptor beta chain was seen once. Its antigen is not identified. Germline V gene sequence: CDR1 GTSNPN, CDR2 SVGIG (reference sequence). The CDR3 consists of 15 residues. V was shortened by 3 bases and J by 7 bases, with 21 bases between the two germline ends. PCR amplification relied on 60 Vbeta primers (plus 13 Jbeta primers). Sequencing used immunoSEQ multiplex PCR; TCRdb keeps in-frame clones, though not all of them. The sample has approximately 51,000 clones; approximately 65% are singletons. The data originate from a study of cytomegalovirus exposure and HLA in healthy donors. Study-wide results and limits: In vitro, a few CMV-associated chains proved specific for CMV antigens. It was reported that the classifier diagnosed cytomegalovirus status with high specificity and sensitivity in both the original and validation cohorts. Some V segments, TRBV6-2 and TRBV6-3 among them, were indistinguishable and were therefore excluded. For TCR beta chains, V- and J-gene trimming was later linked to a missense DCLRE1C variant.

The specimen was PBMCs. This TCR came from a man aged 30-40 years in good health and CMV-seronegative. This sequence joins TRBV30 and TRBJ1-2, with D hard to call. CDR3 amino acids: CAWRKGPLVRGGYTF. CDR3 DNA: TGTGCCTGGAGAAAAGGGCCCTTAGTCCGGGGTGGCTACACCTTC.